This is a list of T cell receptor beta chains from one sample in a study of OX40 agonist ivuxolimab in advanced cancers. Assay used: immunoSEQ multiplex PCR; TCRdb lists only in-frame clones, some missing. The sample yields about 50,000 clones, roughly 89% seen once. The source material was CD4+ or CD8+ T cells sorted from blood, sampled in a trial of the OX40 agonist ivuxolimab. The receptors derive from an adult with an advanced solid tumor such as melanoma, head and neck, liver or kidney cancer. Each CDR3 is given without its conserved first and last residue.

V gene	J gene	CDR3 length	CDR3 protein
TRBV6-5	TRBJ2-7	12	ASIADRFPYEQY
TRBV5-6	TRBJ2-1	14	ASSLDPTGRYNEQF
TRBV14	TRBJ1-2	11	ASSATGGDGYT
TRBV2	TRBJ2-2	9	ASSVRVELF
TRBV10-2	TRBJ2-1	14	ASRNIAGGRDNEQF
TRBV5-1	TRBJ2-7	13	ASRAGTSEAYEQY
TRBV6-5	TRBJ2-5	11	ASKTPGRETQY
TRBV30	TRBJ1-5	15	AWSAPPHEGSNQPQH
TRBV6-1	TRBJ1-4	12	ASHPDRTTGKLF
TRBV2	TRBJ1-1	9	ASGWQSEAF
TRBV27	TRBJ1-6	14	ASSFLRGRVDGPLH
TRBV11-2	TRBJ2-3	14	ASSWIAGGETDTQY
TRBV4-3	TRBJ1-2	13	ASSQDLARSGSYT
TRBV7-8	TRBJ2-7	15	ASSLANRGYLSYEQY
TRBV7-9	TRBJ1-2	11	ASRSTSLWSYT
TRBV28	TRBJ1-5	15	ASSSSRQGKGNQPQH
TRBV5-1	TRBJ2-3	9	ASSFLDTQY
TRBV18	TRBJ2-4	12	ASSQSEAKNIQY
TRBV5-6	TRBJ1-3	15	ASSLESGRVAGNTIY
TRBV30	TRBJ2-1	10	AWSRTSGRRF
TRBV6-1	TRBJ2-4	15	ASSEAPRGGIQNIQY
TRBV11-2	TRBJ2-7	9	ASSLMYEQY
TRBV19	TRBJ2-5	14	ASSLSDRVSLGTQY
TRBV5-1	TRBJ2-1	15	ASSVHGPSGGFNEQF
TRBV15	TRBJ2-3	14	ATSRGGRGGTDTQY
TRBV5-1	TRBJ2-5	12	ASSLATFQETQY
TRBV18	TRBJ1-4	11	ASSLGQAEKLF
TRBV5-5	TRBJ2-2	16	ASSLIAGTALNTGELF
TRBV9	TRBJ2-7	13	ASSAGTASSYEQY
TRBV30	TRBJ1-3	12	AWTKGVSGNTIY
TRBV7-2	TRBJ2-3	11	ASSKRTTDTQY
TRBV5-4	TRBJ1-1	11	ASSRDPNTEAF
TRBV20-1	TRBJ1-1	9	SAIPATEAF
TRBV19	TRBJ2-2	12	ASSIVEFTGELF
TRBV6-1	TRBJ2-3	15	ASSGTATSGRLNTQY
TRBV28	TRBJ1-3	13	ASSLPATEGNTIY
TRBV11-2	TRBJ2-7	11	ASSLDRDYEQY
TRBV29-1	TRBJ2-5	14	SAERLTGRYQETQY
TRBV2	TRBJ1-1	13	ARQGSLGRDTEAF
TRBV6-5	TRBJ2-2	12	ASRASGSGGELF
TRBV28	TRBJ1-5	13	ASSLRGRWNQPQH
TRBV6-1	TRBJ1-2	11	ASNFQGNYGYT
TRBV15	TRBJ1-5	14	ATSRDLGHSNQPQH
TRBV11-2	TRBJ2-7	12	ASSFAGGAYEQY
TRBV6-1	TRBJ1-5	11	ASRGASNQPQH
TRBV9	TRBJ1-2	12	ASSVGTGSGGYT
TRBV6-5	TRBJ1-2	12	ASNRAGLSYGYT
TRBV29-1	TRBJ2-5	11	SVEKVQGETQY
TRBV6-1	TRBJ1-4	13	ASRIRQGAGGMLF
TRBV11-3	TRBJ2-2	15	ASSLGGGRSDTGELF
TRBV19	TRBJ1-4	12	ASSRDRGDEKLF
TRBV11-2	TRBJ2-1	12	ASSPGDRPNEQF
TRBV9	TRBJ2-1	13	ASSATSGANNEQF
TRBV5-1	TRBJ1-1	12	ASRPRGANTEAF